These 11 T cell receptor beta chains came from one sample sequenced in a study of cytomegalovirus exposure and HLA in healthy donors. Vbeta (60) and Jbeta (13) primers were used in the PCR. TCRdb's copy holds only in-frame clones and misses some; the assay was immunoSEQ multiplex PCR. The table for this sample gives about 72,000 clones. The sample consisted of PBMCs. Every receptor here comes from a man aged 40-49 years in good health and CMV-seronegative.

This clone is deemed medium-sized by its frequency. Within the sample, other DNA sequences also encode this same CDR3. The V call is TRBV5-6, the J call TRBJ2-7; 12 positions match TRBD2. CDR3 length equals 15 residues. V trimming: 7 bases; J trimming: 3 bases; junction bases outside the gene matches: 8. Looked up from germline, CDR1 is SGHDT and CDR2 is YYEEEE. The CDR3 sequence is CASDGASGGVYEQYF. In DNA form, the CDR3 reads TGTGCCAGCGACGGGGCTAGCGGGGGGGTCTACGAGCAGTACTTC.

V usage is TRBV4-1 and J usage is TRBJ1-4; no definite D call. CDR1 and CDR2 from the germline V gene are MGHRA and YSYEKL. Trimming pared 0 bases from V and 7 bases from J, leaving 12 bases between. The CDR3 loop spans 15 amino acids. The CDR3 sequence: CASSQDSPSGEKLFF. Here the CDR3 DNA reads TGCGCCAGCAGCCAAGATAGCCCGAGTGGTGAAAAACTGTTTTTT.

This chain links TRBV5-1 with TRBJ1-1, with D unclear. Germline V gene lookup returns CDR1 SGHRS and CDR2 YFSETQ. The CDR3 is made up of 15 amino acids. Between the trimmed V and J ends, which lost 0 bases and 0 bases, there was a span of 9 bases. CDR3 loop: CASSLGHGMNTEAFF. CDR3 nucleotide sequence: TGCGCCAGCAGCTTGGGACACGGAATGAACACTGAAGCTTTCTTT.

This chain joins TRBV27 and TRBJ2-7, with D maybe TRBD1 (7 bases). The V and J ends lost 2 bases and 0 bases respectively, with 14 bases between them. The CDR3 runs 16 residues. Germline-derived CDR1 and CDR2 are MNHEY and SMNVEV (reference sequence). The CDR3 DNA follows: TGTGCCAGCAGTTTAGCGGGGACAGTCAGCTCCTACGAGCAGTACTTC. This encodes CASSLAGTVSSYEQYF.

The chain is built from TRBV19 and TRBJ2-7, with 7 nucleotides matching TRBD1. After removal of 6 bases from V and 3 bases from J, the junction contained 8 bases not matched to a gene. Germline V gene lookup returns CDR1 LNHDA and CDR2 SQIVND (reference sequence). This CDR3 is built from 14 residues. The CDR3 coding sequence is TGTGCCAGTAGCGAACAGGGGTCCAGCTACGAGCAGTACTTC. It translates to CASSEQGSSYEQYF.

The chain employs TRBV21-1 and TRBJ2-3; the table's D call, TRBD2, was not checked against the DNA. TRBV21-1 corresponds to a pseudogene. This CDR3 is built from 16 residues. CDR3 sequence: CASSKGTSGGRDTQYF. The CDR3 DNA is TGTGCCAGCAGCAAAGGGACTAGCGGGGGGAGAGATACGCAGTATTTT.

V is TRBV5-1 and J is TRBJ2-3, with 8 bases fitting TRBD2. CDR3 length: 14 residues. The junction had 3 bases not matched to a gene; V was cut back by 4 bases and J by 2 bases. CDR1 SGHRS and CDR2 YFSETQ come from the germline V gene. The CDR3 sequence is CASSPAGDTDTQYF. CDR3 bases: TGCGCCAGCAGCCCAGCGGGGGACACAGATACGCAGTATTTT.

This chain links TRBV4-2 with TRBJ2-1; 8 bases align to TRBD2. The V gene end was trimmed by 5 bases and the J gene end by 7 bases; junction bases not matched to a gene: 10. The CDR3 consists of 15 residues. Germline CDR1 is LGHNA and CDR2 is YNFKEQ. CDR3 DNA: TGTGCCAGCAGCTCCCCGGGGGGGAATACTAATGAGCAGTTCTTC. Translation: CASSSPGGNTNEQFF.

CDR3 nucleotide sequence: TGTGCCAGCAGCTTAGAACTAGCTCCTCAGTACTTC. Its translation is CASSLELAPQYF. The chain is built from TRBV7-2 and TRBJ2-5; D might be TRBD2 (6 bases). Deletions cut 1 base from V and 11 bases from J, with 11 bases between. The V gene's germline CDR1 is SGHTA and CDR2 FQGNSA. This CDR3 has 12 residues.

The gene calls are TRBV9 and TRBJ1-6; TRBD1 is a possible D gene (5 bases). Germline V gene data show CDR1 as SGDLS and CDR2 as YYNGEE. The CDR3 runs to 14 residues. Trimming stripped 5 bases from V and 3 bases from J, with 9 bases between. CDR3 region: CASSRQSYNSPLHF. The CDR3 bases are TGTGCCAGCAGTAGACAGAGCTATAATTCACCCCTCCACTTT.

CDR3 loop: CASSSSSGVEQFF. DNA of the CDR3: TGTGCCAGCAGCTCGTCATCAGGGGTTGAGCAGTTCTTC. This chain uses TRBV5-4 with TRBJ2-1; the D gene is possibly TRBD1 (6 bases). There are 13 residues in the CDR3. Trimming cost V 3 bases and J 9 bases, with 13 bases left between them. CDR1 and CDR2 from the germline V gene are SGHNT and YYREEE (reference sequence).